In its sample, the clone carrying this TCR beta chain was seen a few times. Its cognate antigen is unknown. With V trimmed by 6 bases and J by 4 bases, 5 bases remained unmatched. The CDR3 is 15 residues long. Germline assignment: CDR1 MNHEY and CDR2 SMNVEV (reference sequence). The data derive from a study of CD8 T cells in ankylosing spondylitis. General study results and limits: Within ankylosing spondylitis blood, a TCR beta motif made up of fewer than ten highly homologous variants appeared to be characteristic.

TCRdb reanalysed the 5' RACE reads using MiXCR and keeps one entry per CDR3 protein. The data contain 340,000 or so distinct CDR3 sequences, roughly 14% of them singletons. The specimen was blood, either unsorted or a sorted T cell fraction (not recorded which). The sequence derives from a male donor with ankylosing spondylitis or in good health (not recorded which). The chain couples TRBV27 to TRBJ1-3, with TRBD1 identical over 11 bases. CDR3 sequence reads: CASRGQGASGNTIYF. CDR3 coding DNA: TGTGCCAGCAGAGGACAGGGGGCATCGGGAAACACCATATATTTT.